The clone carrying this T cell receptor beta chain has ten or more counts. The antigen is unknown. The data originate from a study of T cells in Graves' hyperthyroidism and ophthalmopathy. Study-wide findings and caveats: Most thyroid clonotypes that were expanded above 0.001 also turned up in blood.

Amplification of TCR beta CDR3 regions used RNA as the template. The study used the HTBI primer set for a first-round RT-PCR of the TCR CDR3. TCRdb processed the multiplex PCR reads anew with MiXCR; each CDR3 protein has one entry. Of approximately 48,000 distinct CDR3 sequences in the sample, around 45% were seen once. CDR1 and CDR2 (germline): LNHDA, SQIVND (reference sequence). Germline trimming cut 6 bases from V and 0 bases from J; bases unmatched to any gene: 4. The CDR3 totals 15 residues. Among the patients, aged 18 to 65, hyperthyroidism was newly diagnosed and had lasted under 2 months. Exclusion followed for patients with uncontrolled infection, other autoimmune disease, pregnancy or lactation. Used for diagnoses were clinical symptoms, serum thyroxine and TRAb, thyroid ultrasound and orbital computed tomography.

The receptor was isolated from a woman aged 45-65 years with Graves' hyperthyroidism. The chain couples TRBV19 to TRBJ2-7; 11 bases align to TRBD2. Sequences were obtained from peripheral blood or thyroid tissue (not recorded which). Written as DNA, the CDR3 is TGTGCCAGTAGAACAACTAGCGGGAGCTCCTACGAGCAGTACTTC. Amino acid sequence: CASRTTSGSSYEQYF.